The 17 T cell receptor beta chains in this list originate from one sample, sequenced in a study of blood T cell repertoires in COVID-19. Here immunoSEQ multiplex PCR was the method, and the copy in TCRdb shows in-frame clones only, minus some. The table includes hundreds of thousands of clones, 80% to 90% detected once. The sequencing input was PBMCs or T cells enriched from blood (not recorded which). All receptors derive from a woman aged 55-70 years who had recovered from COVID-19.

The DNA for the CDR3 is TGTGCCAGTAGTGTGGAACAGGGTGCAACTAATGAAAAACTGTTTTTT. Translated: CASSVEQGATNEKLFF. The V call is TRBV19, the J call TRBJ1-4, with D possibly TRBD1 on 6 matching bases. Between the trimmed V and J ends, which lost 5 bases and 0 bases, there was a span of 13 bases. The CDR3 is 16 amino acids. Per germline, CDR1 LNHDA and CDR2 SQIVND (reference sequence).

The V gene is TRBV10-3, the J gene TRBJ2-1; a weak D match, TRBD1 (5 bases). V lost 8 bases and J 0 bases, leaving 14 bases between the germline ends. CDR3 size: 15 residues. Per the germline V gene, CDR1 is ENHRY and CDR2 is SYGVKD. CDR3: CAIAGSESSYNEQFF. In nucleotides, the CDR3 is TGTGCCATCGCAGGGTCTGAGAGCTCCTACAATGAGCAGTTCTTC.

This chain's CDR3 is CASKATGQVSGELFF. The CDR3 DNA is TGCGCCAGCAAGGCAACTGGACAGGTCTCCGGGGAGCTGTTTTTT. The rearrangement uses TRBV5-1 and TRBJ2-2, with 7 bases lining up with TRBD1. V shed 6 bases, J shed 6 bases, and the junction held 11 bases outside the gene matches. Germline loops: CDR1 SGHRS, CDR2 YFSETQ. CDR3 length: 15 amino acids.

The rearrangement joins TRBV7-2 to TRBJ1-2; weak D call: TRBD1 (6 bases). Germline V lookup: CDR1 SGHTA, CDR2 FQGNSA. The CDR3 consists of 14 residues. Between the trimmed V and J ends, which lost 2 bases and 4 bases, there was a span of 11 bases. The CDR3 spells CASSLRTDLYGYTF. The CDR3 DNA follows: TGTGCCAGCAGCTTAAGGACAGACCTCTATGGCTACACCTTC.

The rearrangement joins TRBV30 to TRBJ2-2; weak D call: TRBD1 (5 bases). Germline V gene lookup returns CDR1 GTSNPN and CDR2 SVGIG (reference sequence). The CDR3 is 14 residues long. Trimming left V 1 base short and J 2 bases short, with 8 bases between. The CDR3 sequence is CAWSAGFNTGELFF. The DNA of the CDR3 is TGTGCCTGGAGTGCAGGGTTTAACACCGGGGAGCTGTTTTTT. Filled out from reference TRBV30 and TRBJ2-2, the complete variable domain reads SQTIHQWPATLVQPVGSPLSLECTVEGTSNPNLYWYRQAAGRGLQLLFYSVGIGQISSEVPQNLSASRPQDRQFILSSKKLLLSDSGFYLCAWSAGFNTGELFFGEGSRLTVL.

V usage is TRBV6-5 and J usage is TRBJ2-1; TRBD1 matches at 9 bases. The J segment lost 4 bases and the V segment lost 9 bases, leaving 4 bases of the junction unmatched. In germline, CDR1 is MNHEY, CDR2 SVGAGI. CDR3 length: 13 residues. CDR3 nucleotides: TGTGCCAGTACAGGGGGCTGGTACAATGAGCAGTTCTTC. Protein product: CASTGGWYNEQFF.

This chain connects TRBV21-1 to TRBJ1-5; the table's TRBD1 call for D was not verified on the DNA. TRBV21-1 is given as a pseudogene. The CDR3 runs 16 residues. In DNA form, the CDR3 reads TGTGCCAGCAGCAGTGCAGGGGGAATCAACAATCAGCCCCAGCATTTT. Amino acids: CASSSAGGINNQPQHF.

In DNA, the CDR3 is TGTGCCAGCAGTGCTGTGGGCGGGGGGACCCGCACAGATACGCAGTATTTT. Amino acid sequence: CASSAVGGGTRTDTQYF. The rearrangement uses TRBV25-1 and TRBJ2-3, with 8 nucleotides matching TRBD2. Germline CDR1 MGHDK, CDR2 SYGVNS. The V segment lost 4 bases and the J segment 1 base; nucleotides outside the gene matches: 10. The CDR3 is made up of 17 amino acids.

The chain carries TRBV9 and TRBJ1-3; D not certain. The CDR3 length is 14 residues. V was clipped by 3 bases and J by 0 bases, with 7 bases between them. Germline V gene sequence: CDR1 SGDLS, CDR2 YYNGEE. As DNA, the CDR3 is TGTGCCAGCAGCGAATCGGGCTCTGGAAACACCATATATTTT. It is translated as CASSESGSGNTIYF.

The chain recombines TRBV10-3 with TRBJ2-2; a possible D gene is TRBD2 (6 bases). The germline V and J ends were trimmed by 6 bases and 3 bases, with 11 bases remaining between them. Germline-derived CDR1 and CDR2 are ENHRY and SYGVKD. This CDR3 region has 14 residues. CDR3 in DNA: TGTGCCATCAGGCGGGACCGGGACACCGGGGAGCTGTTTTTT. Translating it yields CAIRRDRDTGELFF.

The chain is built from TRBV10-3 and TRBJ2-4; TRBD1 matches at 8 bases. The CDR3 extends over 14 amino acids. Per germline, CDR1 ENHRY and CDR2 SYGVKD. With V trimmed by 4 bases and J by 5 bases, 4 bases remained unmatched. The CDR3 is CAISAQGAQNIQYF. For the CDR3, the DNA is TGTGCCATCAGTGCCCAGGGGGCCCAAAACATTCAGTACTTC.

This chain links TRBV5-1 with TRBJ1-4; possibly TRBD1 for D (5 bases). The germline V and J ends were trimmed by 4 bases and 4 bases, with 11 bases remaining between them. Per germline, CDR1 SGHRS and CDR2 YFSETQ. The CDR3 runs 14 residues. This chain's CDR3 is CASSVSGINEKLFF. In DNA form, the CDR3 reads TGCGCCAGCAGCGTGTCAGGGATTAATGAAAAACTGTTTTTT.

The V call is TRBV9, the J call TRBJ1-2; 7 nucleotides match TRBD1. The CDR3 length is 15 residues. V lost 3 bases, J lost 3 bases, and 8 bases stayed unmatched. Germline V CDR1 and CDR2: SGDLS, YYNGEE. CDR3 nucleotides: TGTGCCAGCAGCGAGGCAAGACAGGGCGACTATGGCTACACCTTC. This encodes CASSEARQGDYGYTF.

The chain links TRBV5-1 to TRBJ1-4, with D possibly TRBD1 on 5 matching bases. V lost 2 bases, J lost 7 bases, and 12 bases lay in between. Germline-derived CDR1 and CDR2 are SGHRS and YFSETQ. The CDR3 runs to 14 residues. CDR3: CASSFGQGIEKLFF. The CDR3 DNA sequence: TGCGCCAGCAGCTTCGGCCAGGGTATTGAAAAACTGTTTTTT.

This chain joins TRBV5-4 and TRBJ2-5; TRBD2 matches at 8 bases. Trimming at V came to 4 bases and at J to 2 bases, leaving 7 bases not matched to a gene. This CDR3 has 15 residues. CDR1 and CDR2 (germline): SGHNT, YYREEE (reference sequence). CDR3 protein: CASSQGSGGQETQYF. For the CDR3, the DNA is TGTGCCAGCAGCCAAGGTTCGGGGGGGCAAGAGACCCAGTACTTC. Combining the CDR3 with reference TRBV5-4 and TRBJ2-5 gives the whole variable domain ETGVTQSPTHLIKTRGQQVTLRCSSQSGHNTVSWYQQALGQGPQFIFQYYREEENGRGNFPPRFSGLQFPNYSSELNVNALELDDSALYLCASSQGSGGQETQYFGPGTRLLVL.

The chain is built from TRBV11-2 and TRBJ2-7; D is perhaps TRBD1 (6 bases). This CDR3 region has 16 residues. CDR1 SGHAT and CDR2 FQNNGV come from the germline V gene. The ends were cut back, 5 bases at V and 3 bases at J, with 20 bases in the middle. In DNA form, the CDR3 reads TGTGCCAGCAGCCATTTCAGGGGTTTGAGGTACTACGAGCAGTACTTC. Translation: CASSHFRGLRYYEQYF.

This chain uses TRBV6-5 with TRBJ2-3; 8 nucleotides agree with TRBD1. The CDR3 has 15 amino acids. The J segment lost 1 base and the V segment lost 6 bases, leaving 6 bases of the junction unmatched. Germline CDR1 reads MNHEY; CDR2 reads SVGAGI. CDR3: CASSDRGPGTDTQYF. The DNA of the CDR3 is TGTGCCAGCAGCGACAGGGGCCCGGGCACAGATACGCAGTATTTT.